This TCR beta chain stems from a study of blood T cell repertoires in COVID-19. The wider study: The United States, Italy and Spain provided the acute and convalescent COVID-19 samples. The analysed material was cDNA or gDNA that came from T cells, B-cell-depleted T cells, or PBMCs.

In the source study's methods: From reference gene primer amplification, estimates of nucleated cell counts were derived. Here immunoSEQ multiplex PCR was the method, and the copy in TCRdb shows in-frame clones only, minus some. The D gene and trimming were derived from the DNA, and the V and J assignments and clone size from that table. This sample carries tens of thousands of clones, 70% to 85% of them seen once, and the ten largest clones take roughly 29%. This clone was counted only a few times. The germline V gene has CDR1 SGHNT and CDR2 YYREEE (reference sequence). CDR3 length: 15 residues. V lost 2 bases and J 1 base, leaving 13 bases between the germline ends.

The rearrangement links TRBV5-4 to TRBJ2-7; D is possibly TRBD1 (6 bases). Sequencing used peripheral blood. The receptor was derived from a man aged 55 to 70 with active or convalescent COVID-19. The CDR3 loop reads CASSFTGIQSYEQYF. The CDR3 region has the DNA TGTGCCAGCAGCTTCACAGGGATTCAATCCTACGAGCAGTACTTC. Full variable domain (outside the CDR3, taken from reference TRBV5-4 and TRBJ2-7): ETGVTQSPTHLIKTRGQQVTLRCSSQSGHNTVSWYQQALGQGPQFIFQYYREEENGRGNFPPRFSGLQFPNYSSELNVNALELDDSALYLCASSFTGIQSYEQYFGPGTRLTVT.